This TCR beta chain was retrieved from a study of cytotoxic CD8 clonotypes in ibrutinib-treated CLL. Using immunoSEQ multiplex PCR, the repertoire was profiled, and TCRdb retains in-frame clones only, with some absent. The data show some 310,000 clones, approximately 80% seen once. V was pared by 1 base and J by 0 bases, with 6 bases of the junction left unmatched. CDR1 and CDR2 (germline): MNHNS, SASEGT. The CDR3 length is 18 residues. This receptor was taken from a human donor with chronic lymphocytic leukemia. The rearrangement uses TRBV6-1 and TRBJ2-3, with 11 bases aligning to TRBD2. Here the sequenced sample was PBMCs, taken before ibrutinib treatment. The CDR3, as DNA: TGTGCCAGCAGTGAAGGCCTAACTAGCGGGGGTAGCACAGATACGCAGTATTTT. It specifies CASSEGLTSGGSTDTQYF.